A single T cell receptor beta chain is shown here with its context. This specimen belongs to a study of T cells in Graves' hyperthyroidism and ophthalmopathy. Turning to the study itself: Specimen type is peripheral blood, collected at initial diagnosis prior to any treatment.

There were TCR beta CDR3 regions amplified from RNA transcripts. HTBI primers were used for first-round RT-PCR of the TCR CDR3. TCRdb re-called the multiplex PCR reads with MiXCR, one entry per CDR3 protein. The sample lists about 270,000 distinct CDR3 sequences, approximately 20% occurring once. Germline V gene data show CDR1 as MDHEN and CDR2 as SYDVKM. The CDR3 has 15 amino acids. Trimming stripped 5 bases from V and 3 bases from J, with 16 bases between. The material sequenced was blood. This chain joins TRBV28 and TRBJ1-2, with D possibly being TRBD1 (5 bases). The receptor was derived from a man aged 25 to 45 with Graves' ophthalmopathy. The CDR3 loop is CASSAPRGSDYGYTF. In DNA, the CDR3 is TGTGCCAGCAGTGCCCCGAGGGGTAGCGACTATGGCTACACCTTC.